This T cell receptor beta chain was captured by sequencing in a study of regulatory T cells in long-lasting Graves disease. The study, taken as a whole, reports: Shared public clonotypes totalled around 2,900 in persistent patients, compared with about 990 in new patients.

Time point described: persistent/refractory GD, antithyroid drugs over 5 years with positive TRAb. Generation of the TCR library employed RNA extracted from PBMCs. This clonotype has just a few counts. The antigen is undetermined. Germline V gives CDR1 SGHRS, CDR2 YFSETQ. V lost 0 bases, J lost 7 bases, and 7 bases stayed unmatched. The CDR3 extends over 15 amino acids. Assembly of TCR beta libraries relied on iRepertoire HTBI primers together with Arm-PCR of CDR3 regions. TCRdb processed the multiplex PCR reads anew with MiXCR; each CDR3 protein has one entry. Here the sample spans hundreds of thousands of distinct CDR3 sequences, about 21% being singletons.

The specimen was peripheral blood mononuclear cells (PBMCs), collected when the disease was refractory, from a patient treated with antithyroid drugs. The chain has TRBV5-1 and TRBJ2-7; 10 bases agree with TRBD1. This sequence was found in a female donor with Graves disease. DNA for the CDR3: TGCGCCAGCAGCTTGGGGACAGGGGGATTACCTGAGCAGTACTTC. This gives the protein CASSLGTGGLPEQYF.